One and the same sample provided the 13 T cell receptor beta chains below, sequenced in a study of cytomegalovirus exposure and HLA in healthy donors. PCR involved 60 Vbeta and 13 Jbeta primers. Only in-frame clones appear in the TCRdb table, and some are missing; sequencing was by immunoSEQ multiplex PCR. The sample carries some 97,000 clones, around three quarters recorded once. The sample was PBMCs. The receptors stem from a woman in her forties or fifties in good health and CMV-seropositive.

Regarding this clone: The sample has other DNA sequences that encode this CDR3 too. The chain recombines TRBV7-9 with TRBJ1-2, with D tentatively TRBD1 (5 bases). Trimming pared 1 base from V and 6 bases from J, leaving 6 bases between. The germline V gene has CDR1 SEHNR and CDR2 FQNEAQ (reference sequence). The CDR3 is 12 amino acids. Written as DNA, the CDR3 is TGTGCCAGCAGCTTAGGGGGCGATGGCTACACCTTC. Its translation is CASSLGGDGYTF.

CDR3 nucleotide sequence: TGTGCCTGGAGTGTCCGTGGCAGTACCTACAATGAGCAGTTCTTC. Protein: CAWSVRGSTYNEQFF. The V and J genes are TRBV30 and TRBJ2-1; D unclear. The V end lost 0 bases, the J end lost 2 bases, and 11 bases lay between the germline ends. The CDR3 loop spans 15 amino acids. CDR1 is GTSNPN, CDR2 SVGIG, per germline (reference sequence).

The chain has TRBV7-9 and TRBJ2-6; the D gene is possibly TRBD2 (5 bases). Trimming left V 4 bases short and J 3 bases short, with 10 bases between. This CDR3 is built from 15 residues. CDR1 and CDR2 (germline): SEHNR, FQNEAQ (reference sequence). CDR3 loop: CASSYRGSGANVLTF. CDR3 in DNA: TGTGCCAGCAGCTATCGGGGTAGTGGGGCCAACGTCCTGACTTTC.

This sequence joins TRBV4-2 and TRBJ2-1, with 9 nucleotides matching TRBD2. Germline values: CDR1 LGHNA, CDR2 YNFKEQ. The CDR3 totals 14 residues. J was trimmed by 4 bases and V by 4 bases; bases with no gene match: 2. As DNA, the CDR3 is TGTGCCAGCAGCCTAGCGGGGGAGTACAATGAGCAGTTCTTC. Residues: CASSLAGEYNEQFF.

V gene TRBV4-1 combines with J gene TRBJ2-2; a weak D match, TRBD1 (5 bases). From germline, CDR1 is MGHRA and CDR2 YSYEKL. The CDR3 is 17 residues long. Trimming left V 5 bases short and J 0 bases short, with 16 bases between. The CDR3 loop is CASSYDSDSANTGELFF. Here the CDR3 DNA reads TGCGCCAGCAGCTACGATTCTGACAGCGCGAACACCGGGGAGCTGTTTTTT.

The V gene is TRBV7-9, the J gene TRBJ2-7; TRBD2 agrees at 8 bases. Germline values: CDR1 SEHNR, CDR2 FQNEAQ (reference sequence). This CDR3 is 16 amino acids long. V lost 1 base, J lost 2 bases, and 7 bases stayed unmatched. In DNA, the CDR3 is TGTGCCAGCAGCTTAGATAAACTAGCGGTCCCCTACGAGCAGTACTTC. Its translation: CASSLDKLAVPYEQYF.

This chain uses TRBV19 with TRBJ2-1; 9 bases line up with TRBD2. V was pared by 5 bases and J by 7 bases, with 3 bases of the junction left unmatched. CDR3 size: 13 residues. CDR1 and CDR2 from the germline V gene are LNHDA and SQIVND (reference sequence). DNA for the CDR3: TGTGCCAGTAGTGGGCGGGGGGGGAATGAGCAGTTCTTC. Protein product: CASSGRGGNEQFF.

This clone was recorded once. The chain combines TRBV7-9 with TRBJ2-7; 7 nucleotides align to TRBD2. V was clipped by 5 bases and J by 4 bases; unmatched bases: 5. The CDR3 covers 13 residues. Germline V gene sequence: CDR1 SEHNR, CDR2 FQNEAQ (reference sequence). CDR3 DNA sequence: TGTGCCAGCAGCCAAAGCGGGATATACGAGCAGTACTTC. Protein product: CASSQSGIYEQYF.

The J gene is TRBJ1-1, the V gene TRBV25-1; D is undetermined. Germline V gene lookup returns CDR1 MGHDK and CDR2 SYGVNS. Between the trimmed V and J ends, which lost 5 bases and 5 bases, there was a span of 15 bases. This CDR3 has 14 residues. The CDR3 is CASSPNPSGTEAFF. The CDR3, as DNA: TGTGCCAGCAGTCCCAACCCAAGCGGTACTGAAGCTTTCTTT.

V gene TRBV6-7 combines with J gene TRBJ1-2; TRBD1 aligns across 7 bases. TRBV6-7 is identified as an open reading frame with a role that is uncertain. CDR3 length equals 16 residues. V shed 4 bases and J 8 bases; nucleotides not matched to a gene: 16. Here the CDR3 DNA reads TGTGCCAGCAGTTCCGAAACTGACCAAGGGGGCTCGGGCTACACCTTC. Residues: CASSSETDQGGSGYTF.

The CDR3 nucleotides are TGTGCCAGTAGTCTGAGGGGGCGCGAAGCTTTCTTT. It translates to CASSLRGREAFF. The V gene is TRBV19, the J gene TRBJ1-1; 7 nucleotides line up with TRBD1. V dropped 5 bases and J dropped 8; count of bases not matched to a gene: 5. Germline V gene lookup returns CDR1 LNHDA and CDR2 SQIVND (reference sequence). This CDR3 region has 12 residues. The full variable domain, its missing parts supplied by reference TRBV19 and TRBJ1-1, is DGGITQSPKYLFRKEGQNVTLSCEQNLNHDAMYWYRQDPGQGLRLIYYSQIVNDFQKGDIAEGYSVSREKKESFPLTVTSAQKNPTAFYLCASSLRGREAFFGQGTRLTVV.

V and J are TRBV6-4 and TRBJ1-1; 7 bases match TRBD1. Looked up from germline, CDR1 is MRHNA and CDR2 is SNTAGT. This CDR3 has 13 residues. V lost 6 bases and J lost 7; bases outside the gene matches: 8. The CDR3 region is CASSAGTALEAFF. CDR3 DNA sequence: TGTGCCAGCAGCGCTGGGACAGCGCTTGAAGCTTTCTTT.

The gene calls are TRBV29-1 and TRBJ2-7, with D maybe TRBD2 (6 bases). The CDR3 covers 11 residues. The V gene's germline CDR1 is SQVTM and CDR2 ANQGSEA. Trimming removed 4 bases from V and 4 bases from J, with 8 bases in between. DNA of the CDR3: TGCAGCGTTGCGGCGGGATACGAGCAGTACTTC. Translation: CSVAAGYEQYF.